This is a list of T cell receptor beta chains from one sample in a study of tumor and adjacent non-tumor tissue in lung cancer. In TCRdb, the multiplex PCR reads were re-called with MiXCR into one record per CDR3 protein. The sample shows 70,000 to 95,000 distinct CDR3 sequences, 76% of them seen only once. Sequenced sample: distant non-tumor lung tissue. The source is a man between 65 and 79 years old with non-small cell lung cancer. Both conserved end residues are part of each CDR3. The order of the fields is V gene, J gene, D gene, CDR3 protein. A D gene is named only where the DNA matches it firmly.

TRBV12-3/TRBV12-4	TRBJ2-3	-	CASSGGGAGSDAQYF
TRBV11-3	TRBJ1-1	-	CASIFRDRTLNTEDFF
TRBV6-1	TRBJ2-6	-	CASNTGSVANVLTF
TRBV24-1	TRBJ2-1	-	CATSDGRGWFYNEQFF
TRBV4-2	TRBJ2-5	-	CASSHRGSSNEETQYF
TRBV10-3	TRBJ2-2	-	CADPASAQNTGELFF
TRBV20-1	TRBJ2-7	-	CSARVNGMMYEQYF
TRBV5-4	TRBJ2-2	-	CASSSDTEELLF
TRBV6-1	TRBJ2-7	TRBD2	CTSSEAGGPSCEQYF
TRBV6-1	TRBJ2-1	-	CASTRTGVIEQFF
TRBV5-1	TRBJ2-3	-	CASPEGDTQYF
TRBV6-1	TRBJ1-1	-	CASSENSLTNTEASF
TRBV7-8	TRBJ2-5	-	CASSLDARWERQETQYF
TRBV28	TRBJ2-4	-	CASSHFHLAKNIQYF
TRBV11-2	TRBJ2-5	-	CASSPGIVVQETQYF
TRBV6-5	TRBJ2-2	TRBD2	CTSSKLAGRGRGELFF
TRBV6-4	TRBJ1-1	-	CASSVTRNTEAFF
TRBV6-2/TRBV6-3	TRBJ2-1	-	CASCYGPLHFF
TRBV6-1	TRBJ2-1	TRBD1	CASRQGVSMHIEQFF
TRBV12-3/TRBV12-4	TRBJ1-1	-	CASVSNTEAFF
TRBV4-1	TRBJ1-6	-	CTSSQESKSSYNSLLHF
TRBV29-1	TRBJ2-6	-	CSVDFLISGANVLTF
TRBV6-2/TRBV6-3	TRBJ2-3	-	CASSGHMGNTRYF
TRBV10-3	TRBJ1-2	-	CASSRSPNMATF
TRBV2	TRBJ1-6	-	CASTLDSLLSPLHF
TRBV6-1	TRBJ1-3	-	CSSNQGISGNTIYF
TRBV4-2	-	-	CASSQGQDFYEQFF
TRBV10-3	TRBJ1-2	-	CAITKERDNLYAYTF
TRBV29-1	TRBJ2-7	TRBD2	CSDRTSGMVFF
TRBV30	TRBJ2-1	-	CVWSTGYNEQFF
TRBV28	TRBJ1-1	-	CASSLSPNLNTEAFF
TRBV30	TRBJ2-1	-	CARSLRGNDQLF
TRBV11-3	TRBJ2-3	-	CARTSREVSTDKQYF
TRBV6-1	TRBJ2-1	-	CASSEDVVLFSYNEQFF
TRBV5-6	TRBJ2-7	TRBD1	CASSSIVRDSTYEQYF
TRBV6-1	TRBJ2-3	-	CVSSEFSFKQYF
TRBV11-2	TRBJ2-1	TRBD2	CVNSTLLAGTFVNEQFF
TRBV4-2	TRBJ1-5	-	CASSPQTTFAAQPQHF
TRBV11-3	TRBJ2-3	-	CAITRQEVSSDTQYF
TRBV20-1	TRBJ2-4	-	CSASVKNIQYF
TRBV4-1	TRBJ2-6	TRBD2	CASSLLAGKGSGANVLTF
TRBV4-1	TRBJ2-1	TRBD1	CASSRSLGGSYNERFF
TRBV29-1	TRBJ2-7	-	CSVERSGPTYEQYF
TRBV10-3	TRBJ2-1	-	CAISGQDSCNEQFF
TRBV11-2	TRBJ2-4	TRBD1	CASSPRGREAKNIEYF
TRBV6-2/TRBV6-3	TRBJ2-6	-	CASRTGTNILTF
TRBV6-5	TRBJ1-5	-	CVSSYSYGGQPQHF
TRBV12-5	TRBJ1-5	-	CASFRDDQPQHF
TRBV29-1	TRBJ2-1	-	CSVVGIIGGGLRGNEQFF
TRBV11-2	TRBJ1-1	-	CAGSFANSGKTEAFF
TRBV29-1	TRBJ2-3	-	CSVEEVVADTQYF
TRBV7-9	TRBJ1-4	-	CASSLAGPEKPFF
TRBV6-2/TRBV6-3	TRBJ2-7	TRBD2	CTSWSTSGSTYEQYF
TRBV11-3	TRBJ2-3	-	CASSLAPTGFGDTQYF
TRBV6-5	TRBJ2-1	-	CASREPITNEQFF
TRBV6-5	TRBJ2-1	-	CASNHGNGQFF
TRBV28	TRBJ1-1	-	CASRLSARNTEAFF
TRBV29-1	TRBJ1-1	-	CSARIPPAFF
TRBV11-1	TRBJ2-7	-	CASSLFGGYEHNF
TRBV6-5	TRBJ2-2	-	CASSQAGWYIGELFF